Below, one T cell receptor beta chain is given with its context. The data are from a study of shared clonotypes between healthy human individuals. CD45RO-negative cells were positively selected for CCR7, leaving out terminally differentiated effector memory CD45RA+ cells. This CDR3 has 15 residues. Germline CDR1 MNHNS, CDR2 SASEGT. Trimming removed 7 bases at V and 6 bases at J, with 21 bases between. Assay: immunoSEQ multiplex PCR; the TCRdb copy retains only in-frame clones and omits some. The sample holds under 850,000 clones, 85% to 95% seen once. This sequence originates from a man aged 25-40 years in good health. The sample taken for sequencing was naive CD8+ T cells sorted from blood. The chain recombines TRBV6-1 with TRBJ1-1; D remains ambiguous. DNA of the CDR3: TGTGCCAGCACTTCACAACACGGGGAGATGGCTGAAGCTTTCTTT. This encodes CASTSQHGEMAEAFF.